A selection of T cell receptor beta chains follows, all from one sample in a study of T cell responses to AZD1222 COVID-19 vaccine. TCRdb keeps only in-frame clones here, not all; method: immunoSEQ multiplex PCR. The sample comprises about 170,000 clones, approximately 88% of which are singletons, and 1.6% rests with the top ten. The sample consisted of peripheral blood, taken on day 0 of AZD1222 vaccination. All receptors derive from an adult in good health. CDR3s include the opening cysteine and the closing phenylalanine or tryptophan.

CASSLDFLYEKLFF	TRBV7-9
CASSVEPMNTEAFF	TRBV9
CASSLTLGGRPNEQFF	TRBV27
CASRRDGAEKLFF	TRBV12-3/TRBV12-4
CASRSSNQPQHF	TRBV28
CASSAQTGAEGYTF	TRBV7-2
CASSVGPDLEQFF	TRBV9
CASSQDNFVRSGRAWETQYF	TRBV4-2
CASSPRGENQPQHF	TRBV6-6
CSILQGGNEKLFF	TRBV29-1
CAWRGAGGFEQFF	TRBV30
CASSIVSVRGTGELFF	TRBV19
CASSLGLAGGPDTQYF	TRBV4-2
CASSFDRTSGNTIYF	TRBV7-3
CTAESGANVLTF	TRBV29-1
CATSRSGFTDTQYF	TRBV15
CASRRQGRGELFF	TRBV3-1/TRBV3-2
CASSLGQGGNTEAFF	TRBV5-1
CASSLSRTSANNEQFF	TRBV7-6
CAWSNVLSGNTIYF	TRBV30
CASSASGEGNQPQHF	TRBV19
CASPPGGVGSHEQYF	TRBV11-1
CASSLGGTSGTYEQYF	TRBV5-4
CASSFGGLQPQHF	TRBV27
CAWSPRTPSGNTIYF	TRBV30
CASSLLGGRETQYF	TRBV11-1
CASSPQGGHTEAFF	TRBV18
CASSQGVDRGYEKLFF	TRBV4-3
CASSRGQGLAFF	TRBV18
CASRGSSTDTQYF	TRBV2
CASSPPENYEQYF	TRBV18
CASSLAGTGNTIYF	TRBV5-5
CASSLWDRDYEQYF	TRBV28
CASSPPGPYEQYF	TRBV13